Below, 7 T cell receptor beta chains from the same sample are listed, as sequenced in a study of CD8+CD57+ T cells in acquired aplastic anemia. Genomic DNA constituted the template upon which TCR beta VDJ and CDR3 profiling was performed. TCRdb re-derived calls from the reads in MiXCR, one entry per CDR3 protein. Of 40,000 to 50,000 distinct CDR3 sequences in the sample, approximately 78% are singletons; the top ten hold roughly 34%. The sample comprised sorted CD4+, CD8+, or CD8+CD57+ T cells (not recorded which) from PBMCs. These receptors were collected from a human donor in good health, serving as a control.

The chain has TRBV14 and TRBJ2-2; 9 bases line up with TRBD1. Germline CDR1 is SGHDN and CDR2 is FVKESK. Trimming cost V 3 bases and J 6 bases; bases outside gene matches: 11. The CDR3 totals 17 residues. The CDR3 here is CASSHNSATGGAGELFF. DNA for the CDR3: TGTGCCAGCAGCCACAACTCAGCGACAGGGGGGGCCGGGGAGCTGTTTTTT. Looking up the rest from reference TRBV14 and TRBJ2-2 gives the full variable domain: EAGVTQFPSHSVIEKGQTVTLRCDPISGHDNLYWYRRVMGKEIKFLLHFVKESKQDESGMPNNRFLAERTGGTYSTLKVQPAELEDSGVYFCASSHNSATGGAGELFFGEGSRLTVL.

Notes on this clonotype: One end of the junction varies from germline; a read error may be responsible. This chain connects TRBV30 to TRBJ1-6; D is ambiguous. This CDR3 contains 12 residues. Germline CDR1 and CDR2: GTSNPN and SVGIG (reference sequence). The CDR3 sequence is CAWSVLGSPPHF. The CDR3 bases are TGTGCCTGGAGTGTACTAGGGTCACCCCCCCACTTT.

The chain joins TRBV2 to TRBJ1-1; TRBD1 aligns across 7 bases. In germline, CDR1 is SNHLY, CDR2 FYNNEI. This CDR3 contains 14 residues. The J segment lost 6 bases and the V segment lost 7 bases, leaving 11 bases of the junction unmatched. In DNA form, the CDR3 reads TGTGCCAGCACGGTTCGGGACAGAACGGCTGAAGCTTTCTTT. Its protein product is CASTVRDRTAEAFF. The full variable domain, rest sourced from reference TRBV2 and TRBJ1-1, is EPEVTQTPSHQVTQMGQEVILRCVPISNHLYFYWYRQILGQKVEFLVSFYNNEISEKSEIFDDQFSVERPDGSNFTLKIRSTKLEDSAMYFCASTVRDRTAEAFFGQGTRLTVV.

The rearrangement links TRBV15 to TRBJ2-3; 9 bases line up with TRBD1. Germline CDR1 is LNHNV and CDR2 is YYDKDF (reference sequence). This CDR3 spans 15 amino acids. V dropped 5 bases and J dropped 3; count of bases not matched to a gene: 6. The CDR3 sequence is CATSWGTGITDTQYF. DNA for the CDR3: TGTGCCACCAGCTGGGGGACAGGGATTACAGATACGCAGTATTTT.

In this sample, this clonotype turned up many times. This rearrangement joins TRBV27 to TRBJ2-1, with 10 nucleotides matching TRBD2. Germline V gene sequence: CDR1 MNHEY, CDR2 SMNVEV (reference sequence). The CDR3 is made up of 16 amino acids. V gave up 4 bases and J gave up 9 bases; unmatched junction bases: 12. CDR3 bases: TGTGCCAGCAGTTCTAGCGGGAGCGCGAGGGCCACTGAGCAGTTCTTC. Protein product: CASSSSGSARATEQFF.

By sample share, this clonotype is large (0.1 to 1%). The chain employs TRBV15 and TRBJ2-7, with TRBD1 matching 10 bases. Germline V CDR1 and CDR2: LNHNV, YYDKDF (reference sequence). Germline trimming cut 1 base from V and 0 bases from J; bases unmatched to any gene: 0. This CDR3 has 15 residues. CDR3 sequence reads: CATSRGTGGSYEQYF. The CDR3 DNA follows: TGTGCCACCAGCAGAGGGACAGGGGGCTCCTACGAGCAGTACTTC.

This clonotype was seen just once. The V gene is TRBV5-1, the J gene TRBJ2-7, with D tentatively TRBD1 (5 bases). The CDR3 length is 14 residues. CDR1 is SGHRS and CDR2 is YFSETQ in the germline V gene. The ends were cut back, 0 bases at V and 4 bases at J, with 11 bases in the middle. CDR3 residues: CASSLEDSTYEQYF. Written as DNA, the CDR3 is TGCGCCAGCAGCTTGGAAGACAGCACGTACGAGCAGTACTTC.